This T cell receptor beta chain comes out of a study of CD4+ T cells in melanoma (dated by TCRdb to 2022 to 2024). For the wider study: Neoantigen-specific CD4+ T cells in human melanoma were investigated in the study. The full study reports these points: Neoantigen-specific CD4+ T cells in melanoma were reported to show diverse differentiation states. Neoantigen-specific CD4+ T cells were reported to be correlated with the function of CD8+ T cells, macrophages and B cells.

Patients with melanoma were used as donors. The method was the immunoSEQ multiplex PCR assay. The table comes from immuneACCESS by way of TCRdb, which keeps in-frame sequences with V and J called. Part of the clones is missing from these tables; in studies checked, under half for an unresolved V gene and the rest for unknown reasons. The sample includes about 15,000 clones, with 62% observed a single time. The ten biggest clones cover about 15% of the sample. Between the V and J ends, shortened by 6 bases and 4 bases respectively, the junction contains 7 bases. Spanning cysteine to phenylalanine, the CDR3 consists of 11 amino acids. Left in the record is the CDR3 DNA by itself, 33 bases read in frame from the first base. The germline V gene (reference sequence) provides CDR1 DFQATT and CDR2 SNEGSKA. On this clone itself: Its specific antigen is unknown. No per-base quality is available; no much larger clone lies one base away.

The chain is made from TRBV20-1 and TRBJ2-1; the D gene remains uncertain. The origin of this receptor is a human donor with melanoma. Sequenced: cells from a culture (not recorded whether cultured in vitro). In nucleotides, the sequence is TGCAGTGCCCCAGAGTACAATGAGCAGTTCTTC. This codes for CSAPEYNEQFF.